This passage covers 30 T cell receptor beta chains from one sample sequenced in a study of CD8 T cells in Susac syndrome. Random hexamers primed reverse transcription of about 0.5 to 1 ug RNA. MiXCR, run by TCRdb on the immunoSEQ multiplex PCR reads, gives a single entry per CDR3 protein. The table includes hundreds of thousands of distinct CDR3 sequences, about 95% detected once. Sample: CD4+ T cells from PBMCs. The receptor source for this set is a human donor with Susac syndrome.

V is TRBV4-1 and J is TRBJ1-5; possible D gene TRBD1, 6 bases. This CDR3 contains 15 residues. From germline, CDR1 is MGHRA and CDR2 YSYEKL. V was clipped by 0 bases and J by 1 base, with 7 bases between them. In DNA, the CDR3 is TGCGCCAGCAGCCAAGAGGGGGCCAGCAATCAGCCCCAGCATTTT. This sequence encodes CASSQEGASNQPQHF.

The genes are TRBV2 and TRBJ2-3; D gene unclear. This CDR3 comprises 10 residues. Trimming took off 4 bases at V and 9 bases at J, with 5 bases between the two ends. CDR1 SNHLY and CDR2 FYNNEI come from the germline V gene. The CDR3 region has the DNA TGTGCCAGCAGTGCCCAAACGCAGTATTTT. It specifies CASSAQTQYF.

The rearrangement links TRBV3-1 to TRBJ1-1; 8 bases align to TRBD1. This CDR3 is built from 16 residues. Germline lookup yields CDR1 LGHDT and CDR2 YNNKEL (reference sequence). The J segment lost 2 bases and the V segment lost 4 bases, leaving 9 bases of the junction unmatched. The CDR3 region has the DNA TGTGCCAGCAGCCTCTTTGGACAGGGTGGAAACACTGAAGCTTTCTTT. This sequence encodes CASSLFGQGGNTEAFF. The full variable domain, in which reference TRBV3-1 and TRBJ1-1 provide the parts outside the CDR3, is DTAVSQTPKYLVTQMGNDKSIKCEQNLGHDTMYWYKQDSKKFLKIMFSYNNKELIINETVPNRFSPKSPDKAHLNLHINSLELGDSAVYFCASSLFGQGGNTEAFFGQGTRLTVV.

The chain carries TRBV29-1 and TRBJ2-1; D is tentatively TRBD1 or TRBD2 (5 bases each). CDR3 length: 12 amino acids. V was cut by 1 base and J by 6 bases, with 7 bases left in between. Germline V gene sequence: CDR1 SQVTM, CDR2 ANQGSEA. Written as DNA, the CDR3 is TGCAGCGTTGAAGGGGGACCCAATGAGCAGTTCTTC. It yields the protein CSVEGGPNEQFF.

The V gene is TRBV19, the J gene TRBJ2-1; D might be TRBD1 (5 bases). Germline V CDR1 and CDR2: LNHDA, SQIVND (reference sequence). Trimming took off 3 bases at V and 5 bases at J, with 11 bases between the two ends. This CDR3 is built from 14 residues. The CDR3 bases are TGTGCCAGTAGTATGGACACCGCAAACAATGAGCAGTTCTTC. Translated: CASSMDTANNEQFF.

V and J are TRBV5-1 and TRBJ1-1, with TRBD1 identical over 8 bases. Trimming removed 1 base from V and 4 bases from J; junction bases left unmatched: 3. The CDR3 runs to 14 residues. Germline V gene data show CDR1 as SGHRS and CDR2 as YFSETQ. DNA for the CDR3: TGCGCCAGCAGCTTGACAGGGGGGACCACTGAAGCTTTCTTT. The encoded protein is CASSLTGGTTEAFF.

The chain joins TRBV29-1 to TRBJ2-7; D is tentatively TRBD1 or TRBD2 (7 bases each). CDR3 length equals 12 residues. Per germline, CDR1 SQVTM and CDR2 ANQGSEA. The V and J ends lost 4 bases and 6 bases respectively, with 13 bases between them. CDR3 DNA sequence: TGCAGCGTTGGGGGACAGCGGGGCGAGCAGTACTTC. It specifies CSVGGQRGEQYF.

V and J are TRBV4-2 and TRBJ1-2; D might be TRBD1 (5 bases). Trimming removed 0 bases at V and 4 bases at J, with 15 bases between. The CDR3 spans 16 residues. Germline V gives CDR1 LGHNA, CDR2 YNFKEQ. The CDR3 bases are TGTGCCAGCAGCCAAGATAGGGGCGGGATCGTCTATGGCTACACCTTC. Translating it yields CASSQDRGGIVYGYTF.

The rearrangement uses TRBV20-1 and TRBJ2-1, with 13 nucleotides matching TRBD2. From germline, CDR1 is DFQATT and CDR2 SNEGSKA (reference sequence). The trim removed 4 bases at V and 8 bases at J, leaving 5 bases unmatched. The CDR3 has 14 residues. CDR3 bases: TGCAGTGCTACAACTAGCGGGGGGGCCCATGAGCAGTTCTTC. As protein: CSATTSGGAHEQFF.

The chain is built from TRBV6-2 or TRBV6-3 and TRBJ2-1, with D perhaps TRBD2 (7 bases). This CDR3 contains 15 residues. The V end was cut by 7 bases, the J end by 10 bases, with 23 bases between. CDR1 MNHEY and CDR2 SVGEGT come from the germline V gene. In DNA, the CDR3 is TGTGCCAGCACCTTAACCCGTCGGGGGGCGGGCGAGCAGTTCTTC. Amino acids: CASTLTRRGAGEQFF.

The chain links TRBV20-1 to TRBJ2-3; D is perhaps TRBD1 or TRBD2 (6 bases each). Germline V lookup: CDR1 DFQATT, CDR2 SNEGSKA (reference sequence). The CDR3 is 19 amino acids. V was cut by 0 bases and J by 3 bases, with 25 bases left in between. For the CDR3, the DNA is TGCAGTGCTAGAGAACGAACTTTTGGGGGGCCCCGAGGGACAGATACGCAGTATTTT. As protein: CSARERTFGGPRGTDTQYF.

The V gene is TRBV9, the J gene TRBJ1-2, with 9 positions matching TRBD1. With 4 bases clipped from V and 11 bases from J, the junction kept 15 bases outside the gene matches. CDR3 length equals 15 residues. Germline lookup yields CDR1 SGDLS and CDR2 YYNGEE. The CDR3 protein is CASSPRTGVGVWYTF. CDR3 nucleotide sequence: TGTGCCAGCAGCCCCCGGACAGGGGTGGGAGTATGGTACACCTTC.

This clonotype has only one observation. The chain uses TRBV6-1 and TRBJ2-1; 11 bases line up with TRBD2. The CDR3 totals 19 residues. The ends lost 5 bases at V and 3 bases at J; junction bases unmatched: 15. CDR1 and CDR2 (germline): MNHNS, SASEGT. The CDR3 nucleotides read TGTGCCAGCAGTCGCCCGCCTCGCGGTCTAGCGGGGGGCTACAATGAGCAGTTCTTC. As protein: CASSRPPRGLAGGYNEQFF.

This clonotype was observed a few times. The chain joins TRBV29-1 to TRBJ2-5, with 9 nucleotides matching TRBD1. CDR1 and CDR2 from the germline V gene are SQVTM and ANQGSEA. The CDR3 consists of 13 residues. The junction had 3 bases not matched to a gene; V was cut back by 3 bases and J by 4 bases. The CDR3 here is CSVEKTGGETQYF. CDR3 coding DNA: TGCAGCGTTGAGAAGACAGGGGGAGAGACCCAGTACTTC.

The chain links TRBV5-1 to TRBJ2-7; 8 positions agree with TRBD2. Losses at the gene ends were 4 bases for V and 3 bases for J; bases not matched to a gene: 6. This CDR3 region has 14 residues. The germline V gene has CDR1 SGHRS and CDR2 YFSETQ. The chain's CDR3 is CASSATGTSYEQYF. CDR3 nucleotide sequence: TGCGCCAGCAGCGCCACCGGGACTAGCTACGAGCAGTACTTC.

This chain joins TRBV30 and TRBJ1-2, with 8 positions matching TRBD1. CDR1 GTSNPN and CDR2 SVGIG come from the germline V gene (reference sequence). CDR3 size: 16 residues. V lost 2 bases and J lost 4; bases outside the gene matches: 12. The CDR3: CAWSLLLRGRGYGYTF. In nucleotides, the CDR3 is TGTGCCTGGAGTTTATTACTCAGGGGGCGCGGCTATGGCTACACCTTC.

The rearrangement links TRBV2 to TRBJ2-5; TRBD1 matches at 8 bases. Trimming cost V 10 bases and J 5 bases; bases outside gene matches: 15. The CDR3 has 15 residues. Germline CDR1 is SNHLY and CDR2 is FYNNEI. CDR3 in amino acids: CATGQGTGVLETQYF. DNA of the CDR3: TGTGCCACCGGACAGGGAACGGGGGTTCTGGAGACCCAGTACTTC.

This chain uses TRBV4-2 with TRBJ2-3; D may correspond to TRBD1 or TRBD2 (6 bases each). The CDR3 loop spans 18 amino acids. CDR1 is LGHNA and CDR2 is YNFKEQ in the germline V gene. The V end lost 0 bases, the J end lost 0 bases, and 16 bases lay between the germline ends. The CDR3 coding sequence is TGTGCCAGCAGCCAAGATAGGGGGGACGACCTCAGCACAGATACGCAGTATTTT. It codes for CASSQDRGDDLSTDTQYF.

CDR3 nucleotides: TGTGCCAGCAGTTACGAGGTAGGGGCCATCAATCAGCCCCAGCATTTT. Translating gives CASSYEVGAINQPQHF. This chain links TRBV6-2 or TRBV6-3 with TRBJ1-5, with D tentatively TRBD1 (5 bases). Trimming left V 2 bases short and J 3 bases short, with 14 bases between. The CDR3 sequence is 16 residues long. Germline CDR1 MNHEY, CDR2 SVGEGT.

The chain joins TRBV5-6 to TRBJ2-7; D call uncertain. From germline, CDR1 is SGHDT and CDR2 YYEEEE. V gave up 1 base and J gave up 3 bases, with 5 bases separating them. The CDR3 loop spans 12 amino acids. The DNA for the CDR3 is TGTGCCAGCAGCTTGACCGACTACGAGCAGTACTTC. Its translation: CASSLTDYEQYF.

The chain combines TRBV29-1 with TRBJ1-1; D is unresolved. Germline V CDR1 and CDR2: SQVTM, ANQGSEA. The CDR3 has 12 amino acids. The V and J ends lost 4 bases and 0 bases respectively, with 6 bases between them. The CDR3 sequence is CSVVGMNTEAFF. In nucleotides, the CDR3 is TGCAGCGTTGTTGGCATGAACACTGAAGCTTTCTTT. The whole variable domain, remainder taken from reference TRBV29-1 and TRBJ1-1, is SAVISQKPSRDICQRGTSLTIQCQVDSQVTMMFWYRQQPGQSLTLIATANQGSEATYESGFVIDKFPISRPNLTFSTLTVSNMSPEDSSIYLCSVVGMNTEAFFGQGTRLTVV.

The chain couples TRBV28 to TRBJ1-6, with TRBD1 matching over 9 bases. V shed 6 bases and J 5 bases; nucleotides not matched to a gene: 5. The CDR3 has 15 amino acids. CDR1 MDHEN and CDR2 SYDVKM come from the germline V gene. The CDR3 loop reads CASSQRTGDNSPLHF. CDR3 nucleotide sequence: TGTGCCAGCAGCCAACGGACAGGGGATAATTCACCCCTCCACTTT.

CDR3 nucleotides: TGCGCCAGCAGCGAACCCGGGACTGAAGAGACCCAGTACTTC. This codes for CASSEPGTEETQYF. V is TRBV5-1 and J is TRBJ2-5; weak D call: TRBD2 (6 bases). V was shortened by 4 bases and J by 3 bases, with 13 bases between the two germline ends. CDR1 and CDR2 from the germline V gene are SGHRS and YFSETQ. The CDR3 length is 14 residues.

The chain uses TRBV5-1 and TRBJ1-1; D remains ambiguous. Germline-derived CDR1 and CDR2 are SGHRS and YFSETQ. The CDR3 extends over 13 amino acids. The V end lost 4 bases, the J end lost 3 bases, and 10 bases lay between the germline ends. This chain's CDR3 is CASSRRGDTEAFF. CDR3 sequence (DNA): TGCGCCAGCAGCCGACGGGGAGACACTGAAGCTTTCTTT. Looking up the rest from reference TRBV5-1 and TRBJ1-1 gives the full variable domain: KAGVTQTPRYLIKTRGQQVTLSCSPISGHRSVSWYQQTPGQGLQFLFEYFSETQRNKGNFPGRFSGRQFSNSRSEMNVSTLELGDSALYLCASSRRGDTEAFFGQGTRLTVV.

The V gene is TRBV20-1, the J gene TRBJ2-5; 7 positions match TRBD1. The J segment lost 3 bases and the V segment lost 6 bases, leaving 7 bases of the junction unmatched. The V gene's germline CDR1 is DFQATT and CDR2 SNEGSKA (reference sequence). The CDR3 has 13 residues. The CDR3, as DNA: TGCAGTGCAAAGATAACAGGGGAAGAGACCCAGTACTTC. Translated, it gives CSAKITGEETQYF.

The CDR3 DNA reads TGCGCCAGCAGCGCAACCGGCAGGGCCTATGGCTACACCTTC. Amino acids: CASSATGRAYGYTF. The chain combines TRBV5-1 with TRBJ1-2, with a weak D call TRBD1 (5 bases). Germline assignment: CDR1 SGHRS and CDR2 YFSETQ. This CDR3 spans 14 amino acids. V was shortened by 4 bases and J by 4 bases, with 14 bases between the two germline ends.

The chain is built from TRBV12-3 or TRBV12-4 and TRBJ1-1, with TRBD1 as a possible D gene (5 bases). The V and J ends lost 3 bases and 5 bases respectively, with 10 bases between them. This CDR3 has 13 amino acids. This CDR3 reads CASSLNWGTEAFF. CDR3 in DNA: TGTGCCAGCAGTTTGAATTGGGGGACTGAAGCTTTCTTT.

The chain combines TRBV2 with TRBJ1-2; D gene ambiguous. Germline V CDR1 and CDR2: SNHLY, FYNNEI. This CDR3 has 10 amino acids. V was trimmed by 6 bases and J by 5 bases, leaving 4 bases between them. CDR3 residues: CASSDYGYTF. The CDR3 region has the DNA TGTGCCAGCAGCGATTATGGCTACACCTTC. Full variable domain (rest looked up from reference TRBV2 and TRBJ1-2): EPEVTQTPSHQVTQMGQEVILRCVPISNHLYFYWYRQILGQKVEFLVSFYNNEISEKSEIFDDQFSVERPDGSNFTLKIRSTKLEDSAMYFCASSDYGYTFGSGTRLTVV.

V gene TRBV4-2 combines with J gene TRBJ2-2; 11 bases align to TRBD2. Germline values: CDR1 LGHNA, CDR2 YNFKEQ. CDR3 length equals 16 residues. J gave up 4 bases and V 9 bases, and 10 bases lay outside the gene matches. In DNA, the CDR3 is TGTGCCAGTGTAGCGGGGGGGCAACGTGGCACCGGGGAGCTGTTTTTT. Residues: CASVAGGQRGTGELFF.

There are a few counts of this clonotype. One junction end does not reproduce the germline sequence, and a read error may be involved. The CDR3 nucleotides are TGTGCTAGCAGTGGACGGGAAGAGACCCAGTACTTC. As protein: CASSGREETQYF. V gene TRBV7-7 combines with J gene TRBJ2-5; D gene ambiguous. This CDR3 is 12 amino acids long. Germline CDR1 reads SSHAT; CDR2 reads FNYEAQ (reference sequence).